These 27 T cell receptor beta chains originate from one sample sequenced in a study of T cells expressing NK-cell markers. After re-calling the 5' RACE reads, TCRdb lists one entry per CDR3 protein, DNA absent. The sample data list a few hundred thousand distinct CDR3 sequences. The source material was blood T cells: a sorted CD56 or NKG2C T cell subset, CD4+ or CD8+ T cells, or bulk PBMC T cells (not recorded which). All receptors derive from a woman aged 50 to 60 in good health.

This chain uses TRBV29-1 with TRBJ1-4; TCRdb names TRBD1, which stays unverified in the absence of DNA. Looked up from germline, CDR1 is SQVTM and CDR2 is ANQGSEA. CDR3 length: 15 amino acids. CDR3: CSVATQGAYNEKLFF.

This sequence joins TRBV5-1 and TRBJ1-2. The CDR3 is made up of 14 amino acids. The germline V gene encodes CDR1 SGHRS and CDR2 YFSETQ. The CDR3 here is CASSEGRDNYGYTF.

This chain uses TRBV10-3 with TRBJ2-5; TCRdb's assignment of TRBD1 cannot be checked, as there is no DNA. CDR3 size: 13 residues. Germline V gene sequence: CDR1 ENHRY, CDR2 SYGVKD. CDR3 loop: CAISVGQGETQYF.

V gene TRBV29-1 combines with J gene TRBJ1-1; the D call of TRBD1 rests on TCRdb alone, since no DNA is present to check it. The CDR3 has 13 amino acids. The V gene's germline CDR1 is SQVTM and CDR2 ANQGSEA. The CDR3 spells CSALFGGNTEAFF.

The J gene is TRBJ1-4, the V gene TRBV5-5. The germline V gene has CDR1 SGHKS and CDR2 YYEKEE (reference sequence). The CDR3 extends over 17 amino acids. The CDR3 protein is CASSWTVTVATNEKLFF.

The V gene is TRBV12-3 or TRBV12-4, the J gene TRBJ2-1; the D gene TCRdb calls, TRBD1, cannot be checked with no DNA. This CDR3 spans 14 amino acids. This chain's CDR3 is CASRRAATQGEQFF.

This chain connects TRBV12-3 or TRBV12-4 to TRBJ2-3; TCRdb's D call, TRBD1, is unchecked because there is no DNA. The CDR3 contains 17 residues. The CDR3 sequence is CASSLVGRDRFTDTQYF.

The chain joins TRBV12-3 or TRBV12-4 to TRBJ1-2; TCRdb designates TRBD1, a call that cannot be tested without DNA. The CDR3 covers 12 residues. CDR3: CASRDRGVGYTF.

The chain combines TRBV12-3 or TRBV12-4 with TRBJ2-1; TCRdb names TRBD1, which stays unverified in the absence of DNA. The CDR3 is 12 residues long. CDR3 amino acids: CASSLTETEQFF.

The chain is built from TRBV6-5 and TRBJ1-5; lacking DNA, the TRBD1 call made by TCRdb goes unchecked. Germline V gives CDR1 MNHEY, CDR2 SVGAGI. The CDR3 covers 16 residues. This CDR3 reads CASSATTGVGDQPQHF.

The gene calls are TRBV20-1 and TRBJ2-7; TCRdb lists TRBD1, though no DNA is available to test this call. The germline V gene has CDR1 DFQATT and CDR2 SNEGSKA (reference sequence). This CDR3 spans 14 amino acids. CDR3 region: CSAYYRGSSYEQYF.

The chain couples TRBV7-2 to TRBJ1-1. There are 15 residues in the CDR3. The germline gives CDR1 SGHTA, CDR2 FQGNSA. The CDR3 loop is CASSSPLGGVPEAFF.

The chain combines TRBV29-1 with TRBJ1-3. This CDR3 is built from 11 residues. Germline V gene sequence: CDR1 SQVTM, CDR2 ANQGSEA. CDR3 region: CSLESGNTIYF.

J is TRBJ1-4 and V is TRBV12-3 or TRBV12-4; TCRdb reports TRBD1, a call that lacks DNA to check it against. The CDR3 spans 18 residues. The CDR3: CASSISPGGAVANEKLFF.

The chain combines TRBV20-1 with TRBJ2-1; without DNA, the TCRdb call of TRBD1 cannot be checked. Germline V gives CDR1 DFQATT, CDR2 SNEGSKA (reference sequence). There are 17 residues in the CDR3. CDR3 amino acids: CSARDPSAGTAYNEQFF.

The chain couples TRBV7-9 to TRBJ2-2; TCRdb picks TRBD1, but there is no DNA to check that call. CDR1 and CDR2 (germline): SEHNR, FQNEAQ (reference sequence). The CDR3 runs to 15 residues. CDR3 amino acids: CASSLRRGLPGELFF. Complete variable domain (other parts from reference TRBV7-9 and TRBJ2-2): DTGVSQNPRHKITKRGQNVTFRCDPISEHNRLYWYRQTLGQGPEFLTYFQNEAQLEKSRLLSDRFSAERPKGSFSTLEIQRTEQGDSAMYLCASSLRRGLPGELFFGEGSRLTVL.

V usage is TRBV5-1 and J usage is TRBJ1-2; TCRdb proposes TRBD1, but this gene call is untestable without DNA. The germline CDR1 and CDR2 sequences are SGHRS and YFSETQ. This CDR3 spans 12 amino acids. CDR3 sequence: CASSPEGVDYTF.

V and J are TRBV2 and TRBJ2-6; TCRdb indicates TRBD1, and absent DNA this call remains unverified. Germline V gene sequence: CDR1 SNHLY, CDR2 FYNNEI. CDR3 length: 16 amino acids. This chain's CDR3 is CASRGQGAPGANVLTF.

V is TRBV2 and J is TRBJ2-5; TCRdb calls TRBD1, which cannot be checked without DNA. The CDR3 totals 14 residues. Germline assignment: CDR1 SNHLY and CDR2 FYNNEI. Here the CDR3 reads CASSERSHQEAQYF.

The rearrangement joins TRBV12-3 or TRBV12-4 to TRBJ1-1; absent DNA, TCRdb's TRBD1 call cannot be checked. The CDR3 totals 17 residues. CDR3 sequence reads: CASSPTGVQGMNTEAFF.

This rearrangement joins TRBV11-2 to TRBJ1-4. The CDR3 length is 15 residues. Germline CDR1 reads SGHAT; CDR2 reads FQNNGV. The CDR3 region is CASRTQGQKEEKLFF.

The rearrangement uses TRBV20-1 and TRBJ2-5; TCRdb proposes TRBD1, but this gene call is untestable without DNA. Germline V gene lookup returns CDR1 DFQATT and CDR2 SNEGSKA (reference sequence). There are 18 residues in the CDR3. CDR3 loop: CSATRTVNVGTVRETQYF.

V and J are TRBV3-1 and TRBJ2-1; there is no DNA to check the TCRdb D call of TRBD2. The CDR3 has 14 amino acids. Germline values: CDR1 LGHDT, CDR2 YNNKEL (reference sequence). Here the CDR3 reads CASSPGRGGNEQFF.

V and J are TRBV5-1 and TRBJ2-7; TCRdb indicates TRBD2, and absent DNA this call remains unverified. CDR1 is SGHRS, CDR2 YFSETQ, per germline. The length of the CDR3 is 15 residues. CDR3 region: CASSASGPSSYEQYF.

This chain links TRBV14 with TRBJ2-6. The length of the CDR3 is 14 residues. Germline lookup yields CDR1 SGHDN and CDR2 FVKESK. This chain's CDR3 is CASSLLGGANVLTF. The full variable domain, its missing parts supplied by reference TRBV14 and TRBJ2-6, is EAGVTQFPSHSVIEKGQTVTLRCDPISGHDNLYWYRRVMGKEIKFLLHFVKESKQDESGMPNNRFLAERTGGTYSTLKVQPAELEDSGVYFCASSLLGGANVLTFGAGSRLTVL.

This CDR3 is CSARDLPVTTHFAFF. The chain couples TRBV20-1 to TRBJ1-1. This CDR3 contains 15 residues. Germline V gene data show CDR1 as DFQATT and CDR2 as SNEGSKA (reference sequence).

V is TRBV11-2 and J is TRBJ2-6; there is no DNA to check the TCRdb D call of TRBD2. The CDR3 length is 18 residues. Germline-derived CDR1 and CDR2 are SGHAT and FQNNGV. CDR3 protein: CASSHEGGFFSGANVLTF.